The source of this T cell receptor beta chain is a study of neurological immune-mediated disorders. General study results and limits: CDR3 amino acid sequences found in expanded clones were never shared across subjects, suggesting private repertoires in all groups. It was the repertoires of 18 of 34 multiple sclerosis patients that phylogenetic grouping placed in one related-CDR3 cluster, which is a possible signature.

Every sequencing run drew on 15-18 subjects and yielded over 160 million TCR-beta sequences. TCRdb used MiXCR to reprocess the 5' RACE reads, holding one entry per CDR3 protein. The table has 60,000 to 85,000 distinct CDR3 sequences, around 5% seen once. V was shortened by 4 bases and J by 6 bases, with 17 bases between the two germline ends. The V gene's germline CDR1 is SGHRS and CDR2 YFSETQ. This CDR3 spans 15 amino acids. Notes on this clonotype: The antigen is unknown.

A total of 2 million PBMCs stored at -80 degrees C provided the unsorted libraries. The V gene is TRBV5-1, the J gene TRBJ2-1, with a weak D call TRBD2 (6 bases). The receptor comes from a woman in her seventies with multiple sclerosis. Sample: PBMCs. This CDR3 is CASSAGYGRGNEQFF. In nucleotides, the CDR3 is TGCGCCAGCAGCGCAGGATACGGGAGAGGCAATGAGCAGTTCTTC.